Listed below are T cell receptor beta chains from one sample, sequenced in a study of cytomegalovirus exposure and HLA in healthy donors. Some clones are missing from TCRdb's copy, which holds only in-frame ones; the method was immunoSEQ multiplex PCR. Of around 130,000 clones in the sample, just over 70% are singletons; the top ten hold 1.5% to 2%. Source material: PBMCs. These receptors all come from a woman in her 30s in good health and CMV-seronegative. Each CDR3 is given with its conserved first and last residue.

CAIRPDRGGETQYF	TRBV10-3	TRBJ2-5
CASSRTSNQPQHF	TRBV19	TRBJ1-5
CASSLNSRETQYF	TRBV7-3	TRBJ2-5
CASSLTGDGYTF	TRBV7-9	TRBJ1-2
CASSMYNQPQHF	TRBV19	TRBJ1-5
CASSLGTDYRYTF	TRBV13	TRBJ1-2
CASSLEGQGTGNTIYF	TRBV5-1	TRBJ1-3
CASSKLTDTEAFF	TRBV6-5	TRBJ1-1
CASKGTGVNQPQHF	TRBV2	TRBJ1-5
CASSDTGGGNEQFF	TRBV5-1	TRBJ2-1
CASSENPLDRANTIYF	TRBV2	TRBJ1-3
CASSLTGGQGAGGYTF	TRBV19	TRBJ1-2
CASSLGGIQETQYF	TRBV11-3	TRBJ2-5
CASRGSSYNEQFF	TRBV28	TRBJ2-1
CASRREGQEKLFF	TRBV2	TRBJ1-4
CASSLFGDRGEKLFF	TRBV27	TRBJ1-4
CASSPNLGTGGYQPQHF	TRBV4-2	TRBJ1-5
CASSLSGGTEAFF	TRBV28	TRBJ1-1
CASSENSGEQYF	TRBV25-1	TRBJ2-7
CASHQGHGGEAFF	TRBV5-1	TRBJ1-1
CASSALFRSGNTIYF	TRBV6-6	TRBJ1-3
CSAGGADSLMNTEAFF	TRBV29-1	TRBJ1-1
CASAAEETQYF	TRBV2	TRBJ2-5
CASKGRREEAGNCYEQYF	TRBV6-4	TRBJ2-7
CASSPRAATTEAFF	TRBV18	TRBJ1-1
CASSLTGLAGNNEQFF	TRBV7-3	TRBJ2-1
CASSFQLAGAGEQYF	TRBV5-4	TRBJ2-7
CASSFPLSNNEQFF	TRBV5-1	TRBJ2-1
CASSPALTGENIQYF	TRBV18	TRBJ2-4
CASSQVGGDYGYTF	TRBV4-2	TRBJ1-2
CSVEGTGGGHMETQYF	TRBV29-1	TRBJ2-5
CASSLGGLDYGYTF	TRBV11-1	TRBJ1-2
CASSLEGGQFF	TRBV5-1	TRBJ2-1
CASSVTGTSGSRGTGELFF	TRBV5-1	TRBJ2-2
CASSERAFSGNTIYF	TRBV6-1	TRBJ1-3
CASAPGSENTEAFF	TRBV7-3	TRBJ1-1
CASSFNRGSYEQYF	TRBV7-6	TRBJ2-7
CASSVGIQGKGQYF	TRBV9	TRBJ2-7
CATSRDPRRGNSPLHF	TRBV15	TRBJ1-6
CASSPMGGQYQETQYF	TRBV5-1	TRBJ2-5
CASSPVPSGLLKWPEAFF	TRBV9	TRBJ1-1
CAISADTYTGQGYTF	TRBV10-3	TRBJ1-2
CASTPDRGTDTQYF	TRBV27	TRBJ2-3
CASSSNYEQYF	TRBV5-6	TRBJ2-7
CAISEPSQGIGYGYTF	TRBV10-3	TRBJ1-2
CASSLDGGSRSPLHF	TRBV7-2	TRBJ1-6
CASSFRQGWGSGANVLTF	TRBV27	TRBJ2-6